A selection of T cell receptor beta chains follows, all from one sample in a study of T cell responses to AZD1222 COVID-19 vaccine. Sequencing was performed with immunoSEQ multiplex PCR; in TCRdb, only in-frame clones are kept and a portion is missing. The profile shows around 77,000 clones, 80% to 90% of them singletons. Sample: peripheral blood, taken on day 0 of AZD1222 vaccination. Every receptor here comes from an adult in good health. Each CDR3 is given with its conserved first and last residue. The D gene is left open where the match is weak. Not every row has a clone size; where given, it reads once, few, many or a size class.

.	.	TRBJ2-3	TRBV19	TGTGCCAGTAAGCGAGTAGCGGACACAGATACGCAGTATTTT	CASKRVADTDTQYF
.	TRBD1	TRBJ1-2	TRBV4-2	TGTGCCAGCAGCCAAGCACAGGGGACGGATGGCTACACCTTC	CASSQAQGTDGYTF
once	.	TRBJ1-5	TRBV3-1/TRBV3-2	TGTGCCAGCAGCCACCCCCCGGGGGATCAGCCCCAGCATTTT	CASSHPPGDQPQHF
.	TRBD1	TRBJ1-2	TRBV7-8	TGTGCCAGCAGCGCCGGACAGGGGGTATTGGGCTACACCTTC	CASSAGQGVLGYTF
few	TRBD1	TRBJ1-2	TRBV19	TGTGCCAGTAGCGGACAGGGGGCGAACTATGGCTACACCTTC	CASSGQGANYGYTF
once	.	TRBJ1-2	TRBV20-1	TGCAGTGCCGGGGGGGACTATGGCTACACCTTC	CSAGGDYGYTF
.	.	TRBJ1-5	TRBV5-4	TGTGCCAGCAGCTTGGGGCCGGATAGGAATCAGCCCCAGCATTTT	CASSLGPDRNQPQHF
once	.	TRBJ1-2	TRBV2	TGTGCCAGCAGTGGAGGAGGCGGCTACACCTTC	CASSGGGGYTF
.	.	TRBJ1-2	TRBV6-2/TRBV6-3	TGTGCCAGCAGTCCCGGACAGACCTATGGCTACACCTTC	CASSPGQTYGYTF
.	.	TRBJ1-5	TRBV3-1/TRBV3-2	TGTGCCAGCAGCCAAGGGGGGGGTCAGCCCCAGCATTTT	CASSQGGGQPQHF
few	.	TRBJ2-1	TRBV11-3	TGTGCCAGCAGCTTAGGCGGACTATCCTACAATGAGCAGTTCTTC	CASSLGGLSYNEQFF
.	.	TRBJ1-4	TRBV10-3	TGTGCCATCAGTGGGGGAGGACAGCTGGAAAAACTGTTTTTT	CAISGGGQLEKLFF
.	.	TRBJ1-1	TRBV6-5	TGTGCCAGCAGTTACTTCCGGTTGAACACTGAAGCTTTCTTT	CASSYFRLNTEAFF
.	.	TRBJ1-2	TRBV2	TGTGCCAGCACCCTACAGGGTTCAAGGGGCTACACCTTC	CASTLQGSRGYTF
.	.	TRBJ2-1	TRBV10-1	TGCGCCAGCAGTGAGTCAGGGGTCAAAGGTATCGTCAATGAGCAGTTCTTC	CASSESGVKGIVNEQFF
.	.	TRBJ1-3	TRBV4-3	TGCGCCAGCAGCCAGGGCCTAGGACGGGAATCTGGAAACACCATATATTTT	CASSQGLGRESGNTIYF
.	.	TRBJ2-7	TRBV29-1	TGCAGCGGACGGGGACCGAGTATCGAGCAGTACTTC	CSGRGPSIEQYF
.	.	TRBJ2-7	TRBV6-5	TGTGCCAGCAGTTACCGGGACGTCGCCTACGAGCAGTACTTC	CASSYRDVAYEQYF
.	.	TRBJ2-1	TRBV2	TGTGCCAGCAGGTGGGGGACTTTGTACAATGAGCAGTTCTTC	CASRWGTLYNEQFF
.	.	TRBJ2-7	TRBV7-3	TGTGCCAGCAGCCCCAGAGGCGGGGAGATCTACGAGCAGTACTTC	CASSPRGGEIYEQYF
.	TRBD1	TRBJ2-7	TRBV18	TGTGCCAGCTCCTCCCGGGACAGGATCGACGAGCAGTACTTC	CASSSRDRIDEQYF
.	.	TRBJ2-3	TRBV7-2	TGTGCCAGCAGCTTAGGCAGGGGGGTCACAGATACGCAGTATTTT	CASSLGRGVTDTQYF
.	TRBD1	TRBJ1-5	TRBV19	TGTGCCACCTCCCCCAGGGGGCCTCAGCCCCAGCATTTT	CATSPRGPQPQHF
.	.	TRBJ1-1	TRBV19	TGTGCCAGTAGTATGGGGCAGTACGGTGAAGCTTTCTTT	CASSMGQYGEAFF